The 6 T cell receptor beta chains given below trace back to one sample, sequenced in a study of blood T cell repertoires in COVID-19. The repertoire was sequenced with immunoSEQ multiplex PCR; TCRdb's copy has only in-frame clones and lacks some. The sample yields 90,000 to 100,000 clones, about four fifths seen once. Sequenced sample: peripheral blood. The source is a man aged 65 to 85 with acute or convalescent COVID-19.

This clone turned up a few times. The V and J genes are TRBV6-4 and TRBJ2-1, with 7 bases matching TRBD2. The CDR3 has 17 amino acids. The trim removed 9 bases at V and 2 bases at J, leaving 16 bases unmatched. Germline V lookup: CDR1 MRHNA, CDR2 SNTAGT. The CDR3 loop is CARGALGRGNTYNEQFF. CDR3 in DNA: TGTGCCAGAGGGGCTTTGGGGAGGGGTAATACCTACAATGAGCAGTTCTTC.

This chain links TRBV9 with TRBJ2-2, with 10 bases identical to TRBD1. This CDR3 has 15 residues. Germline CDR1 SGDLS, CDR2 YYNGEE. V dropped 5 bases and J dropped 2; count of bases not matched to a gene: 3. The CDR3 reads CASRTGGKNTGELFF. The CDR3 nucleotides are TGTGCCAGCAGGACAGGGGGCAAAAACACCGGGGAGCTGTTTTTT.

This chain connects TRBV15 to TRBJ2-7; D remains unclear. The CDR3 runs to 15 residues. Trimming removed 0 bases from V and 7 bases from J, with 16 bases in between. CDR1 and CDR2 (germline): LNHNV, YYDKDF (reference sequence). The CDR3 here is CATSRDQLGFIEQYF. Written as DNA, the CDR3 is TGTGCCACCAGCAGAGATCAGCTAGGTTTCATTGAGCAGTACTTC.

The chain combines TRBV28 with TRBJ1-2; maybe TRBD1 (5 bases). From germline, CDR1 is MDHEN and CDR2 SYDVKM. This CDR3 has 14 residues. V dropped 5 bases and J dropped 6 bases, with 16 bases sitting between them. CDR3 sequence: CASSRGGPGNGYTF. CDR3 nucleotide sequence: TGTGCCAGCAGTAGGGGCGGCCCAGGGAATGGCTACACCTTC.

V gene TRBV5-1 combines with J gene TRBJ2-2; tentatively, D is TRBD2 (6 bases). Germline V gene data show CDR1 as SGHRS and CDR2 as YFSETQ. CDR3 length: 14 residues. V was pared by 4 bases and J by 2 bases, with 9 bases between. CDR3 residues: CASSPGVNTGELFF. CDR3 DNA: TGCGCCAGCAGCCCGGGAGTAAACACCGGGGAGCTGTTTTTT. The full variable domain, rest sourced from reference TRBV5-1 and TRBJ2-2, is KAGVTQTPRYLIKTRGQQVTLSCSPISGHRSVSWYQQTPGQGLQFLFEYFSETQRNKGNFPGRFSGRQFSNSRSEMNVSTLELGDSALYLCASSPGVNTGELFFGEGSRLTVL.

The table lists this clone with a few counts. This chain links TRBV27 with TRBJ2-7; TRBD2 agrees at 8 bases. The CDR3 has 15 amino acids. Germline CDR1 reads MNHEY; CDR2 reads SMNVEV (reference sequence). Trimming removed 5 bases from V and 4 bases from J; junction bases left unmatched: 10. CDR3 nucleotides: TGTGCCAGCAGTCAAGCCGCACTAGCGGCGTACGAGCAGTACTTC. It is translated as CASSQAALAAYEQYF.